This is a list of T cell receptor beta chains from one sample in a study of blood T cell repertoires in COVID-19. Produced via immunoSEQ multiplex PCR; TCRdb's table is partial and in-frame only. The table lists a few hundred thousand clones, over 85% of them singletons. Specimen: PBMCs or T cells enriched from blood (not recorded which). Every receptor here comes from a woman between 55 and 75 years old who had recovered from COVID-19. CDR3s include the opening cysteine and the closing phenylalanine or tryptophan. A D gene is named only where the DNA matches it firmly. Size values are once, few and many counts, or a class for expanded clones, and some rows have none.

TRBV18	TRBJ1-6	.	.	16	CASSPNGRGGSTPLHF	TGTGCCAGCTCACCTAACGGACGTGGAGGTTCGACACCCCTCCACTTT
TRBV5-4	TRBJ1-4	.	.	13	CASSLLPREKLFF	TGTGCCAGCAGCTTGTTGCCGCGCGAAAAACTGTTTTTT
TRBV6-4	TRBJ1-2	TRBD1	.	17	CASSEHGQGPRRNGYTF	TGTGCCAGCAGTGAACACGGACAGGGGCCAAGAAGGAACGGCTACACCTTC
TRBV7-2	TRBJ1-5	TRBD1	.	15	CASSLGTGGSQPQHF	TGTGCCAGCAGCTTAGGCACAGGGGGCTCTCAGCCCCAGCATTTT
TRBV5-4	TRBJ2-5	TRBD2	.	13	CAGTSGGKETQYF	TGTGCCGGGACTAGCGGGGGGAAAGAGACCCAGTACTTC
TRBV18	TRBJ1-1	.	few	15	CASSQNGAANTEAFF	TGTGCCAGCTCACAGAATGGGGCAGCGAACACTGAAGCTTTCTTT
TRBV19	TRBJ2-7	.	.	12	CATEDIKNEQYF	TGTGCCACCGAGGACATCAAGAACGAGCAGTACTTC
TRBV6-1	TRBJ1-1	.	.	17	CASSEARQFAMNTEAFF	TGTGCCAGCAGTGAAGCTCGACAATTTGCAATGAACACTGAAGCTTTCTTT
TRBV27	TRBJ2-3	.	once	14	CASTMARSTDTQYF	TGTGCCAGCACGATGGCCCGCAGCACAGATACGCAGTATTTT
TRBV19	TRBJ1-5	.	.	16	CASSPRQDANNQPQHF	TGTGCCAGTAGTCCCCGACAGGACGCAAACAATCAGCCCCAGCATTTT
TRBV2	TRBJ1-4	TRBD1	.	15	CASRGQDQRNEKLFF	TGTGCCAGCAGGGGACAGGACCAGAGGAATGAAAAACTGTTTTTT